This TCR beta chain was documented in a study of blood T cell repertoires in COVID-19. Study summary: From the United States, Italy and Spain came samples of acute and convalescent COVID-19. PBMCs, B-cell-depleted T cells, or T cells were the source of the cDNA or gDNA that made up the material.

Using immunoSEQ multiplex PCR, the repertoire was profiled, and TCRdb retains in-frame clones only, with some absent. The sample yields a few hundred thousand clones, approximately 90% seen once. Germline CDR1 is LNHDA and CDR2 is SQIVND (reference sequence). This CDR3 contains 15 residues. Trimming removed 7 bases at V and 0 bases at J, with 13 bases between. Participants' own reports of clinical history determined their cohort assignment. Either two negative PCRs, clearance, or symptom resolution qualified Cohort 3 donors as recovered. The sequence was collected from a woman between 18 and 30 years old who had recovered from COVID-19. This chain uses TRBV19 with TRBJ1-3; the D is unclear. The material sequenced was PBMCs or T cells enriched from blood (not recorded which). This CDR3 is CASKKVTTSGNTIYF. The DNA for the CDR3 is TGTGCCAGTAAAAAGGTGACAACCTCTGGAAACACCATATATTTT.